The source of this T cell receptor beta chain is a study of spatial heterogeneity in lung cancer. Findings and limits, study-wide: In tumors, expanded intratumoral alpha and beta TCR counts tracked mutation counts.

The time point was: sample taken at primary tumor resection. There are 15 residues in the CDR3. The junction had 6 bases not matched to a gene; V was cut back by 3 bases and J by 2 bases. Germline V gene lookup returns CDR1 LNHDA and CDR2 SQIVND (reference sequence). In TCRdb, the 5' RACE reads were re-called with MiXCR into one record per CDR3 protein. The table lists approximately 6,800 distinct CDR3 sequences, around 10% of them singletons, with 8% to 11% in the top ten. Relative to its sample, this clonotype is medium-sized. The antigen remains unidentified. This receptor was obtained from a female donor with early-stage non-small cell lung cancer. The source material was lung tumor tissue, sampled at surgery. The chain is built from TRBV19 and TRBJ2-7, with TRBD2 matching over 8 bases. The CDR3 DNA reads TGTGCCAGTAGTATCGGGCGGGGGGACGCCTACGAGCAGTACTTC. Its translation is CASSIGRGDAYEQYF. Using reference TRBV19 and TRBJ2-7 for the parts outside the CDR3, the full variable domain is DGGITQSPKYLFRKEGQNVTLSCEQNLNHDAMYWYRQDPGQGLRLIYYSQIVNDFQKGDIAEGYSVSREKKESFPLTVTSAQKNPTAFYLCASSIGRGDAYEQYFGPGTRLTVT.